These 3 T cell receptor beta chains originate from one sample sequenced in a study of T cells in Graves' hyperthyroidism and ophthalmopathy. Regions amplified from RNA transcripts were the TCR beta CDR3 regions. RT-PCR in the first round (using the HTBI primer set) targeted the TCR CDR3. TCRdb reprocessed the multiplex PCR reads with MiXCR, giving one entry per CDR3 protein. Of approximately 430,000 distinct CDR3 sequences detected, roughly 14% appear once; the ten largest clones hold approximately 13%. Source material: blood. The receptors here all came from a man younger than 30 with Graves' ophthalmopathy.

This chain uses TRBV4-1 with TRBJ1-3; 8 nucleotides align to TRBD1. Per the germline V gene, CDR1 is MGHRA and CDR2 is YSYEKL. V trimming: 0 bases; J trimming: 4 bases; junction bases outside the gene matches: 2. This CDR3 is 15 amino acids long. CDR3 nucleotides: TGCGCCAGCAGCCAAGAGGGGACAGGAGGAAACACCATATATTTT. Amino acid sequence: CASSQEGTGGNTIYF.

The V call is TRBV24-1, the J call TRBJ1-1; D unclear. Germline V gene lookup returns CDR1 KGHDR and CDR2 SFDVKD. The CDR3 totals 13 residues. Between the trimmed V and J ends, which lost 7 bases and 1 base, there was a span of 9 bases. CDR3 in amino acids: CATRRAANTEAFF. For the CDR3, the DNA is TGTGCCACCAGAAGGGCAGCGAACACTGAAGCTTTCTTT.

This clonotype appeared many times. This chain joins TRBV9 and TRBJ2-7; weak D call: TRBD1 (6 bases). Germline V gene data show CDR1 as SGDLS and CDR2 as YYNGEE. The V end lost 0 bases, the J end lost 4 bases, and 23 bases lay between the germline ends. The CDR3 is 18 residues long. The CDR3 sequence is CASSVDSGQGTKWYEQYF. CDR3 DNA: TGTGCCAGCAGCGTAGATTCTGGTCAGGGGACGAAATGGTACGAGCAGTACTTC.